This T cell receptor (beta chain) was retrieved from a study of CD8 T cells in Susac syndrome. The RNA, about 0.45 to 1 ug, was put through reverse transcription using random hexamers. TCRdb fed the immunoSEQ multiplex PCR reads into MiXCR, producing one record per CDR3 protein. The data show 200,000 or so distinct CDR3 sequences, roughly 96% seen once. Deletions cut 7 bases from V and 0 bases from J, with 10 bases between. This CDR3 is built from 13 residues. The TCR was taken from a human donor with multiple sclerosis. The source material was CD4+ T cells from PBMCs. This rearrangement joins TRBV12-3 or TRBV12-4 to TRBJ2-7, with D perhaps TRBD1 (5 bases). In DNA, the CDR3 is TGTGCCAGCAACCAGGGTGGCTCCTACGAGCAGTACTTC. Its protein is CASNQGGSYEQYF.